The 10 T cell receptor beta chains presented below share a single source sample, sequenced in a study of blood T cell repertoires in COVID-19. The assay was immunoSEQ multiplex PCR, and TCRdb's table has in-frame clones only and misses some. The repertoire has about 230,000 clones, roughly 80% of them found once; the top ten carry roughly 7.9%. Sample: peripheral blood. The source of these receptors is a woman of 80 years or more with acute or convalescent COVID-19.

V usage is TRBV2 and J usage is TRBJ2-3; tentatively, D is TRBD2 (6 bases). The CDR3 is 15 residues long. Deletions cut 4 bases from V and 0 bases from J, with 11 bases between. Germline CDR1 is SNHLY and CDR2 is FYNNEI. Here the CDR3 reads CASSASSGSTDTQYF. The CDR3 DNA reads TGTGCCAGCAGTGCATCCAGCGGGAGCACAGATACGCAGTATTTT.

The DNA of the CDR3 is TGTGCCAGTATGTCGCAGCAAGAGACCCAGTACTTC. It specifies CASMSQQETQYF. The chain has TRBV19 and TRBJ2-5; no firm D call. This CDR3 is 12 amino acids long. Germline V gene data show CDR1 as LNHDA and CDR2 as SQIVND (reference sequence). The V end was cut by 7 bases, the J end by 2 bases, with 8 bases between.

The V gene is TRBV28, the J gene TRBJ2-1; 7 bases are a match to TRBD2. Trimming removed 8 bases from V and 0 bases from J; junction bases left unmatched: 4. The length of the CDR3 is 14 residues. Per the germline V gene, CDR1 is MDHEN and CDR2 is SYDVKM. In DNA form, the CDR3 reads TGTGCCAGCGGGGGGAGGGGCTCCTACAATGAGCAGTTCTTC. Its translation: CASGGRGSYNEQFF.

The V gene is TRBV30, the J gene TRBJ1-3; perhaps TRBD1 as D (6 bases). The CDR3 has 13 amino acids. From germline, CDR1 is GTSNPN and CDR2 SVGIG (reference sequence). V shed 7 bases and J shed 4 bases, with 14 bases lying between them. This chain's CDR3 is CAFGGGVGNTIYF. CDR3 coding DNA: TGTGCCTTCGGAGGGGGGGTAGGAAACACCATATATTTT.

This chain uses TRBV23-1 with TRBJ1-5, with 9 bases identical to TRBD1. TRBV23-1 has ORF status, its function being uncertain. The CDR3 sequence is 20 residues long. V lost 4 bases, J lost 0 bases, and 16 bases stayed unmatched. The CDR3 DNA reads TGCGCCAGCAGTCCTCCCCCCCCATGGACAGGGGCCTTTAGCAATCAGCCCCAGCATTTT. Residues: CASSPPPPWTGAFSNQPQHF.

This sequence joins TRBV2 and TRBJ1-2; 9 nucleotides agree with TRBD1. V gave up 6 bases and J gave up 2 bases; unmatched junction bases: 1. Germline V gives CDR1 SNHLY, CDR2 FYNNEI. The CDR3 covers 13 residues. CDR3: CASRTGGNYGYTF. In nucleotides, the CDR3 is TGTGCCAGCAGGACAGGGGGGAACTATGGCTACACCTTC.

This chain joins TRBV18 and TRBJ2-2; D is unresolved. Germline values: CDR1 KGHSH, CDR2 LQKENI. The CDR3 has 12 residues. The ends were cut back, 5 bases at V and 8 bases at J, with 9 bases in the middle. The CDR3, as DNA: TGTGCCAGCTCATCCTGGGCGGGGGAGCTGTTTTTT. It is translated as CASSSWAGELFF.

The genes are TRBV28 and TRBJ2-5; 10 bases map to TRBD2. CDR3 length: 16 residues. V gave up 6 bases and J gave up 4 bases; unmatched junction bases: 11. The germline V gene encodes CDR1 MDHEN and CDR2 SYDVKM. CDR3 coding DNA: TGTGCCAGCAGGTCCACCGGGACTAGCGTTATAGAGACCCAGTACTTC. Amino acid sequence: CASRSTGTSVIETQYF. The complete variable domain, with remaining parts taken from reference TRBV28 and TRBJ2-5, reads DVKVTQSSRYLVKRTGEKVFLECVQDMDHENMFWYRQDPGLGLRLIYFSYDVKMKEKGDIPEGYSVSREKKERFSLILESASTNQTSMYLCASRSTGTSVIETQYFGPGTRLLVL.

This clone was counted once. This rearrangement joins TRBV10-3 to TRBJ2-1, with 7 bases that match TRBD2. V was pared by 8 bases and J by 5 bases, with 12 bases of the junction left unmatched. The CDR3 runs 15 residues. Germline lookup yields CDR1 ENHRY and CDR2 SYGVKD. CDR3 sequence reads: CAIGEGPPLDNEQFF. Here the CDR3 DNA reads TGTGCCATCGGGGAGGGGCCCCCACTCGACAATGAGCAGTTCTTC.

This rearrangement joins TRBV7-3 to TRBJ2-7, with 7 bases that match TRBD2. The CDR3 is made up of 14 amino acids. V lost 5 bases and J lost 4; bases outside the gene matches: 8. Per the germline V gene, CDR1 is SGHTA and CDR2 is FQGTGA. CDR3: CASSTGLDGYEQYF. The CDR3 DNA reads as TGTGCCAGCAGCACTGGACTAGACGGTTACGAGCAGTACTTC. Together with reference TRBV7-3 and TRBJ2-7, the CDR3 gives the full variable domain: GAGVSQTPSNKVTEKGKYVELRCDPISGHTALYWYRQSLGQGPEFLIYFQGTGAADDSGLPNDRFFAVRPEGSVSTLKIQRTERGDSAVYLCASSTGLDGYEQYFGPGTRLTVT.